What follows are 3 T cell receptor beta chains derived from one specimen sequenced in a study of cytomegalovirus exposure and HLA in healthy donors. The PCR employed 60 Vbeta primers together with 13 Jbeta primers. Measured with immunoSEQ multiplex PCR; TCRdb has only the in-frame clones, and not every one. The repertoire includes 150,000 to 200,000 clones, roughly four fifths of them detected once, and 1.5% to 2% sits in the top ten. Sequenced material: PBMCs. The receptor source for this set is a man over 45 in good health and CMV-seronegative.

In this sample, this clone turned up a few times. The chain uses TRBV19 and TRBJ2-2; 8 bases fit TRBD2. This CDR3 spans 17 amino acids. CDR1 is LNHDA, CDR2 SQIVND, per germline (reference sequence). Trimming removed 5 bases from V and 4 bases from J; junction bases left unmatched: 12. CDR3: CASSALRSGSGTGELFF. CDR3 in DNA: TGTGCCAGTAGTGCCCTAAGGAGCGGGAGTGGCACCGGGGAGCTGTTTTTT.

V gene TRBV30 combines with J gene TRBJ2-7, with D maybe TRBD2 (5 bases). Germline values: CDR1 GTSNPN, CDR2 SVGIG (reference sequence). CDR3 length equals 11 residues. V gave up 5 bases and J gave up 3 bases, with 8 bases separating them. CDR3 DNA sequence: TGTGCCTGGGCTGACTACTACGAGCAGTACTTC. Translation gives CAWADYYEQYF. Drawing the rest from reference TRBV30 and TRBJ2-7, the complete variable domain is SQTIHQWPATLVQPVGSPLSLECTVEGTSNPNLYWYRQAAGRGLQLLFYSVGIGQISSEVPQNLSASRPQDRQFILSSKKLLLSDSGFYLCAWADYYEQYFGPGTRLTVT.

The CDR3 reads CASSLVPDKETQYF. CDR3 nucleotides: TGCGCCAGCAGCTTGGTTCCGGACAAAGAGACCCAGTACTTC. This chain joins TRBV5-1 and TRBJ2-5, with D possibly TRBD1 on 5 matching bases. The CDR3 sequence is 14 residues long. The V end lost 0 bases, the J end lost 3 bases, and 9 bases lay between the germline ends. CDR1 and CDR2 from the germline V gene are SGHRS and YFSETQ. Based on the CDR3 plus reference TRBV5-1 and TRBJ2-5, the full variable domain is KAGVTQTPRYLIKTRGQQVTLSCSPISGHRSVSWYQQTPGQGLQFLFEYFSETQRNKGNFPGRFSGRQFSNSRSEMNVSTLELGDSALYLCASSLVPDKETQYFGPGTRLLVL.